The present T cell receptor beta chain was sequenced within a study of cytomegalovirus exposure and HLA in healthy donors. CDR1 SGHDT and CDR2 YYEEEE come from the germline V gene. The length of the CDR3 is 15 residues. The V and J ends lost 0 bases and 7 bases, in that order; junction bases with no gene match: 6. A multiplex PCR was run with 60 Vbeta primers and 13 Jbeta primers. Using immunoSEQ multiplex PCR, the repertoire was profiled, and TCRdb retains in-frame clones only, with some absent. Seen here are approximately 220,000 clones, about 75% observed once, and the top ten hold less than 2%. Healthy bone marrow donors supplied every sample.

Sequences were obtained from PBMCs. The source of this sequence is a young woman in good health and CMV-seronegative. V and J are TRBV5-6 and TRBJ2-1; 8 bases fit TRBD2. The CDR3 nucleotides are TGTGCCAGCAGCTTGGGACGGGGGGGCGTGAATGAGCAGTTCTTC. Encoded protein: CASSLGRGGVNEQFF.